This T cell receptor beta chain was recorded in a study of T-cell memory formation after mild COVID-19. This clonotype occurred a few times. Its antigen is not identified. Whole-study findings and limits: That cross-reactive memory joined was suggested by some responding clones appearing in pre-infection memory.

TCRdb ran MiXCR on the 5' RACE reads and lists one entry per CDR3 protein. Among 75,000 to 95,000 distinct CDR3 sequences listed, about 14% were seen once. Deletions cut 6 bases from V and 4 bases from J, with 15 bases between. Germline loops: CDR1 MNHNY, CDR2 SVGAGI (reference sequence). The CDR3 sequence is 14 residues long. The sequence derives from a man between 18 and 35 years old who had mild COVID-19 (a few samples of this study predate the infection). Cell type and time point are not known. The gene calls are TRBV6-6 and TRBJ1-1; possibly TRBD1 for D (5 bases). Sequenced material: PBMCs or a T cell subset sorted from them (not recorded which). CDR3 amino acids: CASSYGAGITEAFF. The CDR3 DNA reads as TGTGCCAGCAGCTACGGGGCAGGGATCACTGAAGCTTTCTTT.